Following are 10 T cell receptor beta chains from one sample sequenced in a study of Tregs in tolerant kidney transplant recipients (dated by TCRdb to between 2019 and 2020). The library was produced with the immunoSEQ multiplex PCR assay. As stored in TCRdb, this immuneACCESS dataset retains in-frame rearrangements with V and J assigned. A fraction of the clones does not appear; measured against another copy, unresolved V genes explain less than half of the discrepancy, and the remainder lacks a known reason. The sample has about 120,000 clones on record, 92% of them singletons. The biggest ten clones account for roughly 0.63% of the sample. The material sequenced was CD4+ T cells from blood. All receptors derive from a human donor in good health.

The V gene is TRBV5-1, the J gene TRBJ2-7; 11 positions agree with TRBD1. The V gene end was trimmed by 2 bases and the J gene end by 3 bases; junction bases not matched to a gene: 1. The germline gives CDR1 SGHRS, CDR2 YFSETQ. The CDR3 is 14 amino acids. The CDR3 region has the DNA TGCGCCAGCAGCTTCGGGACAGGGGGCTACGAGCAGTACTTC. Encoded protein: CASSFGTGGYEQYF.

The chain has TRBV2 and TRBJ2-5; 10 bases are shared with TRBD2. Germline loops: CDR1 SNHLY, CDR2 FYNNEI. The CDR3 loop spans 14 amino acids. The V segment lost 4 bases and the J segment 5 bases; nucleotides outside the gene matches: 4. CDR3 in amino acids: CASSAGTSAETQYF. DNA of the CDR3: TGTGCCAGCAGTGCCGGGACTAGCGCGGAGACCCAGTACTTC.

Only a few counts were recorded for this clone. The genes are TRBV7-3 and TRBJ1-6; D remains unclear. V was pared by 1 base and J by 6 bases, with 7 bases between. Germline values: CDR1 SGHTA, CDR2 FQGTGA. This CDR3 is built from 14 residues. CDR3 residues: CASSLIPANSPLHF. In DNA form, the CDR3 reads TGTGCCAGCAGCTTAATACCCGCTAATTCACCCCTCCACTTT. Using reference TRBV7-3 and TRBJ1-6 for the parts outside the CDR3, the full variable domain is GAGVSQTPSNKVTEKGKYVELRCDPISGHTALYWYRQSLGQGPEFLIYFQGTGAADDSGLPNDRFFAVRPEGSVSTLKIQRTERGDSAVYLCASSLIPANSPLHFGNGTRLTVT.

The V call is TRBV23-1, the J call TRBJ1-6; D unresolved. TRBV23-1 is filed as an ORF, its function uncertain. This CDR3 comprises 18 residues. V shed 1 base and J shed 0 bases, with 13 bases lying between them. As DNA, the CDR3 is TGCGCCAGCAGTCAATTTCCGATGGTAAGCTCCTATAATTCACCCCTCCACTTT. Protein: CASSQFPMVSSYNSPLHF.

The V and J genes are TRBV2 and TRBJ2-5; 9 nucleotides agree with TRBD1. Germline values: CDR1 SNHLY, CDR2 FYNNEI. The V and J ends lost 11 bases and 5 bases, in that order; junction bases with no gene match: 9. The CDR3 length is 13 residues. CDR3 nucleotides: TGTGCCGGGGGGGACAGGGTTCCCGAGACCCAGTACTTC. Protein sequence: CAGGDRVPETQYF.

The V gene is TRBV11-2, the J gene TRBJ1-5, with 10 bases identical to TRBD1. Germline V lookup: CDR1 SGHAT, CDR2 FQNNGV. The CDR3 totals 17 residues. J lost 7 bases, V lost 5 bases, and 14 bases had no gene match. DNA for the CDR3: TGTGCCAGCAGCCGGGACAGGGGCCAAACCCTGGGGCAGCCCCAGCATTTT. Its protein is CASSRDRGQTLGQPQHF.

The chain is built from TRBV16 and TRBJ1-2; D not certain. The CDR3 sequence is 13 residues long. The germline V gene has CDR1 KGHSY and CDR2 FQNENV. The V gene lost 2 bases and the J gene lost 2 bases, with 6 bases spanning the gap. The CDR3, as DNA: TGTGCCAGCAGCCAAAACCTAAACTATGGCTACACCTTC. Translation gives CASSQNLNYGYTF.

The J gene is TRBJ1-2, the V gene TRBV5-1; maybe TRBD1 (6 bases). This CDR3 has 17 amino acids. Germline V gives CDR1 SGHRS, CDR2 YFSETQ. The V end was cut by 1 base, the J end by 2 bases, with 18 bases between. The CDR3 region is CASSLFLEQGSNYGYTF. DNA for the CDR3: TGCGCCAGCAGCTTGTTCCTCGAACAGGGCTCCAACTATGGCTACACCTTC.

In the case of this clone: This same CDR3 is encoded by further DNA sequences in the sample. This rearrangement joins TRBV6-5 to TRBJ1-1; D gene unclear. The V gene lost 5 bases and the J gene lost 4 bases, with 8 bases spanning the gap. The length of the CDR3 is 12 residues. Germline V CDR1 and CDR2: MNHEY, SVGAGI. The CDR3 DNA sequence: TGTGCCAGCAGTGGACCGGGCACTGAAGCTTTCTTT. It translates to CASSGPGTEAFF.

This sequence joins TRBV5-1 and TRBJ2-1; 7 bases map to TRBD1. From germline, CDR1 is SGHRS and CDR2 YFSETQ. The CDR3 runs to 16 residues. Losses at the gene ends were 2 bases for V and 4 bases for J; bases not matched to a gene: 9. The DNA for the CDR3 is TGCGCCAGCAGCTTAGTTATAGGGACAGCATACAATGAGCAGTTCTTC. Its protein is CASSLVIGTAYNEQFF. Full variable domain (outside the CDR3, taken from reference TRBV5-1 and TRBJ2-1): KAGVTQTPRYLIKTRGQQVTLSCSPISGHRSVSWYQQTPGQGLQFLFEYFSETQRNKGNFPGRFSGRQFSNSRSEMNVSTLELGDSALYLCASSLVIGTAYNEQFFGPGTRLTVL.